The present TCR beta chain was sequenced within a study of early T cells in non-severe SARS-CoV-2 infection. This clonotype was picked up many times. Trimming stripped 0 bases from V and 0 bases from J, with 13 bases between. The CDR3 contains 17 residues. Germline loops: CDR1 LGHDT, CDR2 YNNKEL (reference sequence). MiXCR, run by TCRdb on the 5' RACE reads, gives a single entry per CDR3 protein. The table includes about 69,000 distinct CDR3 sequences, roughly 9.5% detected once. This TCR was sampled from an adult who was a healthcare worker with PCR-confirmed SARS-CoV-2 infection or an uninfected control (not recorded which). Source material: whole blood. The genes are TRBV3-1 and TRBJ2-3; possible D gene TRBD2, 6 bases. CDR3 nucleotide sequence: TGTGCCAGCAGCCAAGATCCATGGGACTCCAGCACAGATACGCAGTATTTT. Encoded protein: CASSQDPWDSSTDTQYF.